The 32 T cell receptor beta chains below were found in one sample sequenced in a study of cytomegalovirus exposure and HLA in healthy donors (dated by TCRdb to the late 2010s). Library method: the immunoSEQ multiplex PCR assay. For the multiplex PCR, a mixture combining 60 forward primers for TCR Vbeta segments and 13 reverse primers for TCR Jbeta segments was used. TCRdb took over this immuneACCESS table, retaining in-frame rearrangements with V and J assigned. Such tables are incomplete; in checked studies, under half of the missing clones stem from an unresolved V gene, and the remainder is unexplained. The sample table records approximately 100,000 clones; roughly 80% of these occur just once. Jointly, the top ten make up about 2.5% of the sample. Sequencing was carried out using PBMCs. The receptor source for this set is a man aged 40-55 years in good health and CMV-seronegative.

The J gene is TRBJ2-7, the V gene TRBV18; a weak D match, TRBD2 (5 bases). CDR3 length: 16 amino acids. CDR1 and CDR2 from the germline V gene are KGHSH and LQKENI. With 3 bases removed from V and 1 base from J, the gap between germline ends came to 16 bases. The DNA for the CDR3 is TGTGCCAGCTCACCTTCTTTGGGCGGGTTGTCCTACGAGCAGTACTTC. It codes for CASSPSLGGLSYEQYF.

The rearrangement joins TRBV6-1 to TRBJ2-2; tentatively, D is TRBD1 (5 bases). Germline V gene lookup returns CDR1 MNHNS and CDR2 SASEGT. This CDR3 has 15 residues. Trimming removed 6 bases at V and 1 base at J, with 12 bases between. The CDR3 sequence: CASRRQRQNTGELFF. Written as DNA, the CDR3 is TGTGCCAGCAGGAGACAGAGACAGAACACCGGGGAGCTGTTTTTT.

V and J are TRBV6-5 and TRBJ1-5; D is possibly TRBD1 (5 bases). The CDR3 length is 13 residues. Germline lookup yields CDR1 MNHEY and CDR2 SVGAGI. Trimming shortened V by 5 bases and J by 6 bases, and 11 bases separated the two germline ends. The CDR3 here is CASSQSRVQPQHF. For the CDR3, the DNA is TGTGCCAGCAGTCAGAGCAGGGTTCAGCCCCAGCATTTT.

The CDR3 nucleotides are TGTGCTAGTGGTCTTGGGGAGGGTCAGCCCCAGCATTTT. Its protein product is CASGLGEGQPQHF. V gene TRBV12-5 combines with J gene TRBJ1-5, with D hard to call. Between the trimmed V and J ends, which lost 5 bases and 6 bases, there was a span of 11 bases. This CDR3 is 13 amino acids long. Germline V gene data show CDR1 as LGHNT and CDR2 as FRNRAP.

J is TRBJ2-2 and V is TRBV7-3; 11 bases fit TRBD1. Trimming took 6 bases from V and 7 from J; bases not matched to a gene: 7. Per germline, CDR1 SGHTA and CDR2 FQGTGA. CDR3 length: 15 residues. CDR3 nucleotide sequence: TGTGCCAGCAGAAGGACAGGGGGCGGTGGCGGGGAGCTGTTTTTT. Its translation: CASRRTGGGGGELFF.

This chain uses TRBV23-1 with TRBJ1-5; 9 bases match TRBD1. TRBV23-1 has ORF status, its function being uncertain. V shed 7 bases and J 0 bases; nucleotides not matched to a gene: 13. CDR3 length: 18 residues. In DNA, the CDR3 is TGCGCCAGCACTTCAATCCGGGGACAGGGACATAGCAATCAGCCCCAGCATTTT. It codes for CASTSIRGQGHSNQPQHF.

The chain carries TRBV29-1 and TRBJ1-4; D possibly corresponds to TRBD1 (5 bases). Per germline, CDR1 SQVTM and CDR2 ANQGSEA. The V and J ends lost 5 bases and 5 bases respectively, with 15 bases between them. The CDR3 covers 14 residues. CDR3 bases: TGCAGCGTTCTGACCGACAGAGACAATGAAAAACTGTTTTTT. The encoded protein is CSVLTDRDNEKLFF.

CDR3 bases: TGTGCCAGCAGTTTCGAAGGCCAGCGAGGCACAGATACGCAGTATTTT. Amino acid sequence: CASSFEGQRGTDTQYF. The chain employs TRBV6-7 and TRBJ2-3, with no clear D. TRBV6-7 is treated as an ORF (open reading frame) with a function not yet certain. Trimming shortened V by 4 bases and J by 1 base, and 15 bases separated the two germline ends. The CDR3 runs 16 residues.

The chain couples TRBV7-7 to TRBJ2-7; 12 positions agree with TRBD2. Losses at the gene ends were 5 bases for V and 0 bases for J; bases not matched to a gene: 11. In germline, CDR1 is SSHAT, CDR2 FNYEAQ (reference sequence). The CDR3 extends over 18 amino acids. The CDR3 loop is CASSEGLAGYLFSYEQYF. The CDR3 coding sequence is TGTGCCAGCAGCGAAGGACTAGCGGGGTACCTTTTCTCCTACGAGCAGTACTTC. The entire variable domain, with the rest obtained from reference TRBV7-7 and TRBJ2-7, is as follows: GAGVSQSPRYKVTKRGQDVTLRCDPISSHATLYWYQQALGQGPEFLTYFNYEAQPDKSGLPSDRFSAERPEGSISTLTIQRTEQRDSAMYRCASSEGLAGYLFSYEQYFGPGTRLTVT.

This clone has a handful of counts. J is TRBJ1-2 and V is TRBV5-1, with 9 bases identical to TRBD1. Germline V gene data show CDR1 as SGHRS and CDR2 as YFSETQ. The J segment lost 6 bases and the V segment lost 3 bases, leaving 9 bases of the junction unmatched. The CDR3 runs to 15 residues. The DNA of the CDR3 is TGCGCCAGCAGCTGGGCCGGACAGGGGACGGATGGCTACACCTTC. It is translated as CASSWAGQGTDGYTF. Looking up the rest from reference TRBV5-1 and TRBJ1-2 gives the full variable domain: KAGVTQTPRYLIKTRGQQVTLSCSPISGHRSVSWYQQTPGQGLQFLFEYFSETQRNKGNFPGRFSGRQFSNSRSEMNVSTLELGDSALYLCASSWAGQGTDGYTFGSGTRLTVV.

The rearrangement joins TRBV2 to TRBJ2-7; D remains ambiguous. The germline gives CDR1 SNHLY, CDR2 FYNNEI. The CDR3 spans 15 residues. V was pared by 5 bases and J by 6 bases, with 20 bases between. The CDR3 here is CASSINGLAFPEQYF. The CDR3 DNA sequence: TGTGCCAGCAGTATAAACGGGTTGGCTTTCCCCGAGCAGTACTTC. Looking up the rest from reference TRBV2 and TRBJ2-7 gives the full variable domain: EPEVTQTPSHQVTQMGQEVILRCVPISNHLYFYWYRQILGQKVEFLVSFYNNEISEKSEIFDDQFSVERPDGSNFTLKIRSTKLEDSAMYFCASSINGLAFPEQYFGPGTRLTVT.

V and J are TRBV7-2 and TRBJ1-1; D possibly corresponds to TRBD1 (5 bases). Germline CDR1 reads SGHTA; CDR2 reads FQGNSA. This CDR3 contains 15 residues. With 1 base removed from V and 2 bases from J, the gap between germline ends came to 11 bases. Here the CDR3 DNA reads TGTGCCAGCAGCTTAGGTCTCGGGGGAAACACTGAAGCTTTCTTT. Translating it yields CASSLGLGGNTEAFF.

This clone was recorded once. This chain links TRBV2 with TRBJ1-2; 8 bases line up with TRBD1. This CDR3 has 13 amino acids. The V gene end was trimmed by 5 bases and the J gene end by 5 bases; junction bases not matched to a gene: 4. Germline V gene data show CDR1 as SNHLY and CDR2 as FYNNEI. The CDR3 reads CASSMTGVYGYTF. The CDR3 coding sequence is TGTGCCAGCAGTATGACAGGGGTGTATGGCTACACCTTC.

V gene TRBV19 combines with J gene TRBJ1-1, with D possibly TRBD1 on 6 matching bases. The V and J ends lost 4 bases and 2 bases respectively, with 14 bases between them. The CDR3 covers 15 residues. CDR1 and CDR2 (germline): LNHDA, SQIVND (reference sequence). The CDR3 DNA sequence: TGTGCCAGTAGTACCACCGGGGGGCGAAACACTGAAGCTTTCTTT. Translating it yields CASSTTGGRNTEAFF.

V and J are TRBV7-2 and TRBJ2-5; the D is unclear. The CDR3 consists of 13 residues. In germline, CDR1 is SGHTA, CDR2 FQGNSA. V lost 0 bases and J lost 2, with 4 bases in between. The CDR3 loop is CASSLARQETQYF. In DNA, the CDR3 is TGTGCCAGCAGCTTAGCGAGGCAAGAGACCCAGTACTTC.

This clone has more than one count but fewer than ten. The chain links TRBV28 to TRBJ2-7; 8 bases fit TRBD1. Trimming removed 7 bases from V and 5 bases from J; junction bases left unmatched: 4. Germline V lookup: CDR1 MDHEN, CDR2 SYDVKM. CDR3 size: 12 residues. In DNA form, the CDR3 reads TGTGCCAGCAATTCGGACAGGGACGAGCAGTACTTC. It encodes CASNSDRDEQYF.

The count of this clone is one. J is TRBJ2-7 and V is TRBV13, with TRBD1 matching over 7 bases. V shed 3 bases, J shed 5 bases, and the junction held 7 bases outside the gene matches. CDR1 and CDR2 (germline): PRHDT, FYEKMQ (reference sequence). The CDR3 has 14 amino acids. In DNA, the CDR3 is TGTGCCAGCAGCTTTTCGGACAGGAGGCACGAGCAGTACTTC. The encoded protein is CASSFSDRRHEQYF.

To note about this clone: This sample also contains other DNA sequences that code for the same CDR3. This chain connects TRBV7-8 to TRBJ2-7, with 12 bases fitting TRBD1. With 3 bases clipped from V and 3 bases from J, the junction kept 3 bases outside the gene matches. CDR3 size: 15 residues. Per the germline V gene, CDR1 is SGHVS and CDR2 is FQNEAQ. The CDR3 DNA follows: TGTGCCAGCAGCTTGGGACAGGGGGCCGGCTACGAGCAGTACTTC. Translated, it gives CASSLGQGAGYEQYF.

V is TRBV19 and J is TRBJ2-6; no firm D call. There are 16 residues in the CDR3. Trimming took 3 bases from V and 0 from J, leaving 9 bases between them. Germline CDR1 LNHDA, CDR2 SQIVND (reference sequence). CDR3: CASSMEQFSGANVLTF. The DNA of the CDR3 is TGTGCCAGTAGTATGGAACAGTTCTCTGGGGCCAACGTCCTGACTTTC.

This clone showed up just a few times. V gene TRBV5-1 combines with J gene TRBJ1-2, with D unclear. Germline-derived CDR1 and CDR2 are SGHRS and YFSETQ. V dropped 4 bases and J dropped 8 bases, with 15 bases sitting between them. The CDR3 covers 13 residues. The CDR3 is CASSVERYEGYTF. The CDR3 DNA reads as TGCGCCAGCAGCGTGGAGCGCTATGAGGGCTACACCTTC.

CDR3 region: CASSPPRGTPLSGNTIYF. DNA for the CDR3: TGTGCCAGCTCACCACCCCGGGGAACTCCCCTCTCTGGAAACACCATATATTTT. The rearrangement uses TRBV18 and TRBJ1-3; D unresolved. The CDR3 extends over 18 amino acids. CDR1 KGHSH and CDR2 LQKENI come from the germline V gene. V was trimmed by 0 bases and J by 0 bases, leaving 15 bases between them.

The chain joins TRBV6-5 to TRBJ2-3; maybe TRBD1 (6 bases). Trimming took off 0 bases at V and 2 bases at J, with 9 bases between the two ends. The germline V gene has CDR1 MNHEY and CDR2 SVGAGI. The CDR3 is made up of 15 amino acids. The CDR3 coding sequence is TGTGCCAGCAGTTACTCGGGGGCGCACACAGATACGCAGTATTTT. This sequence encodes CASSYSGAHTDTQYF.

This rearrangement joins TRBV7-8 to TRBJ2-7; D is possibly TRBD1 (6 bases). The CDR3 is made up of 15 amino acids. From germline, CDR1 is SGHVS and CDR2 FQNEAQ. The ends were cut back, 0 bases at V and 4 bases at J, with 13 bases in the middle. CDR3 sequence (DNA): TGTGCCAGCAGCTTAGCGACAGGTGGGAAGTACGAGCAGTACTTC. It codes for CASSLATGGKYEQYF.

The sample holds a few counts of this clone. This sequence joins TRBV4-2 and TRBJ2-7; TRBD2 matches at 8 bases. The junction had 6 bases not matched to a gene; V was cut back by 4 bases and J by 1 base. This CDR3 spans 15 amino acids. CDR1 is LGHNA and CDR2 is YNFKEQ in the germline V gene. In DNA, the CDR3 is TGTGCCAGCAGCCTTGGGACTAGTCCGTCCTACGAGCAGTACTTC. Translation gives CASSLGTSPSYEQYF.

This chain connects TRBV27 to TRBJ2-2; D is possibly TRBD1 (6 bases). The germline CDR1 and CDR2 sequences are MNHEY and SMNVEV (reference sequence). CDR3 length equals 13 residues. V was trimmed by 5 bases and J by 6 bases, leaving 10 bases between them. The CDR3 spells CASSTDSPGELFF. For the CDR3, the DNA is TGTGCCAGCAGTACGGACAGTCCCGGGGAGCTGTTTTTT.

The chain employs TRBV19 and TRBJ1-6, with D uncertain. This CDR3 contains 15 residues. CDR1 and CDR2 from the germline V gene are LNHDA and SQIVND (reference sequence). Trimming took 3 bases from V and 10 from J, leaving 16 bases between them. This chain's CDR3 is CASSIESSEYSPLHF. The CDR3 region has the DNA TGTGCCAGTAGTATCGAATCCTCAGAATACTCACCCCTCCACTTT.

V gene TRBV5-4 combines with J gene TRBJ2-5; 7 positions agree with TRBD1. The last part of the DNA fits TRBJ2-7 better; the J call may be wrong. Germline V gene sequence: CDR1 SGHNT, CDR2 YYREEE (reference sequence). This CDR3 region has 14 residues. The CDR3 protein is CASSGTESSYEQYF. The DNA for the CDR3 is TGTGCCAGCAGCGGGACAGAGAGCTCCTACGAGCAGTACTTC.

The chain employs TRBV6-1 and TRBJ1-3; D gene ambiguous. The length of the CDR3 is 14 residues. Germline CDR1 reads MNHNS; CDR2 reads SASEGT. The V gene lost 6 bases and the J gene lost 5 bases, with 14 bases spanning the gap. The CDR3 region has the DNA TGTGCCAGCAGCCCGACACGACGACGAAACACCATATATTTT. Translation: CASSPTRRRNTIYF.

V is TRBV7-2 and J is TRBJ2-7; TRBD1 aligns across 10 bases. CDR1 and CDR2 from the germline V gene are SGHTA and FQGNSA. The CDR3 is 14 amino acids. V shed 10 bases and J 0 bases; nucleotides not matched to a gene: 6. The CDR3 loop reads CATSRDRGSYEQYF. The CDR3, as DNA: TGTGCCACGAGCCGGGACAGGGGCTCCTACGAGCAGTACTTC. The variable domain in full, completed from reference TRBV7-2 and TRBJ2-7, reads GAGVSQSPSNKVTEKGKDVELRCDPISGHTALYWYRQSLGQGLEFLIYFQGNSAPDKSGLPSDRFSAERTGGSVSTLTIQRTQQEDSAVYLCATSRDRGSYEQYFGPGTRLTVT.

This clone has just a few counts. This chain joins TRBV7-9 and TRBJ1-4; TRBD1 agrees at 7 bases. CDR1 is SEHNR, CDR2 FQNEAQ, per germline (reference sequence). V shed 5 bases, J shed 4 bases, and the junction held 4 bases outside the gene matches. The CDR3 consists of 14 residues. The CDR3 sequence: CASSQGQYNEKLFF. For the CDR3, the DNA is TGTGCCAGCAGCCAGGGACAGTATAATGAAAAACTGTTTTTT.

The genes are TRBV19 and TRBJ2-1; 10 positions agree with TRBD2. The CDR3 runs to 15 residues. Germline CDR1 is LNHDA and CDR2 is SQIVND (reference sequence). J lost 6 bases, V lost 7 bases, and 9 bases had no gene match. Here the CDR3 reads CASNPLAGAVNEQFF. DNA for the CDR3: TGTGCCAGTAACCCCCTAGCGGGGGCGGTCAATGAGCAGTTCTTC.

The genes are TRBV28 and TRBJ2-3; no clear D. CDR1 is MDHEN, CDR2 SYDVKM, per germline. The CDR3 sequence is 14 residues long. Deletions cut 6 bases from V and 0 bases from J, with 10 bases between. The chain's CDR3 is CASRERRSTDTQYF. The CDR3 DNA sequence: TGTGCCAGCAGAGAGAGGAGAAGCACAGATACGCAGTATTTT.